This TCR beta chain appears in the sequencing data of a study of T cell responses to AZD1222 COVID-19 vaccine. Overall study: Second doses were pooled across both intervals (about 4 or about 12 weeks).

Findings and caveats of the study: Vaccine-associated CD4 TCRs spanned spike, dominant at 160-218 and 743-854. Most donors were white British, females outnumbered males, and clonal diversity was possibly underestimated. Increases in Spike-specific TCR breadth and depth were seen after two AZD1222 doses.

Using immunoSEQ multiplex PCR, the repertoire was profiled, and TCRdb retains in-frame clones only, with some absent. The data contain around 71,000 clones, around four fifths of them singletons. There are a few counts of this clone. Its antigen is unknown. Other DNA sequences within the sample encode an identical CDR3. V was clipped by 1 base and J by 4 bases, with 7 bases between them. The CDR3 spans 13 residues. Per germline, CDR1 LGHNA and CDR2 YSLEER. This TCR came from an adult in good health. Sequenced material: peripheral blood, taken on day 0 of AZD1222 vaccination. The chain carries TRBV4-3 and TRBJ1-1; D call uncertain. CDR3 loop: CASSQGSPTEAFF. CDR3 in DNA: TGCGCCAGCAGCCAAGGGTCCCCCACTGAAGCTTTCTTT.